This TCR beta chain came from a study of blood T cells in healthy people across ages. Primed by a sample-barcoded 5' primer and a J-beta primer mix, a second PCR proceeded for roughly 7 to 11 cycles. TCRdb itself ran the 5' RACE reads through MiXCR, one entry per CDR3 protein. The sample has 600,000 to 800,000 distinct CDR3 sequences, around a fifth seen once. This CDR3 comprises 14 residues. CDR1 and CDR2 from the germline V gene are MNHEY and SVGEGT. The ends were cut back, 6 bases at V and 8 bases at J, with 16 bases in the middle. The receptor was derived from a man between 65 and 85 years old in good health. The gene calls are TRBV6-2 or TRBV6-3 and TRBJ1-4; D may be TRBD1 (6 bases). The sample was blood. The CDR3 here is CASRTRQDGEKLFF. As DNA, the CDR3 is TGTGCCAGCAGAACTAGACAGGACGGCGAAAAACTGTTTTTT.